Below are 24 T cell receptor beta chains sequenced from a single sample in a study of T-cell memory formation after mild COVID-19 (dated by TCRdb to the early 2020s). The library was obtained by 5' RACE. Sequencing was carried out with an Illumina NovaSeq 6000. The public sequencing data were trimmed at Q25 with fastp and processed into clonotypes with MiXCR by TCRdb, which kept only in-frame beta chains. Each entry merges the rows of one CDR3 protein and shows their most common DNA and genes. Across this sample there are approximately 570,000 distinct CDR3 sequences, with about a sixth seen only once. About 12% of the sample belongs to the ten largest clones. Material: PBMCs or a T cell subset sorted from them (not recorded which). These receptors all come from an adult woman who had mild COVID-19 (a few samples of this study predate the infection). The sample titles of this study are shuffled in the database, so cell type and time point are left out; the donor was told from shared clones.

This clonotype was counted a few times. The chain carries TRBV5-1 and TRBJ1-3; D is uncertain. V dropped 2 bases and J dropped 3 bases, with 12 bases sitting between them. The CDR3 extends over 15 amino acids. Germline-derived CDR1 and CDR2 are SGHRS and YFSETQ. CDR3 coding DNA: TGCGCCAGCAGCTTAGGGTATGGAAATGGAAACACCATATATTTT. Protein product: CASSLGYGNGNTIYF.

DNA for the CDR3: TGCAGTGCCACCGGGGGGGGAGTAAGCACAGATACGCAGTATTTT. It encodes CSATGGGVSTDTQYF. The gene calls are TRBV20-1 and TRBJ2-3, with 8 nucleotides matching TRBD2. The J segment lost 0 bases and the V segment lost 6 bases, leaving 8 bases of the junction unmatched. The germline V gene encodes CDR1 DFQATT and CDR2 SNEGSKA (reference sequence). The CDR3 totals 15 residues.

The chain carries TRBV5-1 and TRBJ2-2; 8 bases agree with TRBD1. Germline values: CDR1 SGHRS, CDR2 YFSETQ. Unmatched junction bases numbered 4, after V lost 0 bases and J lost 0 bases. The CDR3 is 17 amino acids. CDR3 region: CASSLGGQATNTGELFF. DNA of the CDR3: TGCGCCAGCAGCTTGGGGGGACAGGCAACGAACACCGGGGAGCTGTTTTTT. The full variable domain, with the rest looked up from reference TRBV5-1 and TRBJ2-2, is KAGVTQTPRYLIKTRGQQVTLSCSPISGHRSVSWYQQTPGQGLQFLFEYFSETQRNKGNFPGRFSGRQFSNSRSEMNVSTLELGDSALYLCASSLGGQATNTGELFFGEGSRLTVL.

This clonotype was seen a few times. At one of its ends the junction is not consistent with the germline gene, which may arise from a read error. V usage is TRBV3-1 and J usage is TRBJ1-2, with 10 positions matching TRBD1. The CDR3 consists of 12 residues. Germline V lookup: CDR1 LGHDT, CDR2 YNNKEL (reference sequence). This CDR3 is CASNPGQGLINF. The CDR3, as DNA: TGTGCCAGCAACCCGGGACAGGGGTTAATCAACTTC.

This chain uses TRBV12-3 or TRBV12-4 with TRBJ2-4; D possibly corresponds to TRBD2 (7 bases). The CDR3 covers 12 residues. V gave up 5 bases and J gave up 9 bases, with 11 bases separating them. CDR3 bases: TGTGCCAGCAGTGCCGCGGGGGCCATTCAGTACTTC. This encodes CASSAAGAIQYF.

The chain uses TRBV30 and TRBJ2-3; 7 nucleotides match TRBD1. Germline values: CDR1 GTSNPN, CDR2 SVGIG (reference sequence). The CDR3 runs to 13 residues. J gave up 2 bases and V 5 bases, and 4 bases lay outside the gene matches. CDR3 protein: CAWDRDNTDTQYF. The CDR3 nucleotides read TGTGCCTGGGACAGGGACAACACAGATACGCAGTATTTT.

The J gene is TRBJ1-5, the V gene TRBV20-1; D not resolved. Germline-derived CDR1 and CDR2 are DFQATT and SNEGSKA (reference sequence). With 0 bases removed from V and 1 base from J, the gap between germline ends came to 7 bases. The CDR3 has 14 residues. The DNA for the CDR3 is TGCAGTGCTAGAGATCTCGCGAGCAATCAGCCCCAGCATTTT. It encodes CSARDLASNQPQHF.

This clonotype was found a few times. The chain recombines TRBV23-1 with TRBJ2-5, with 9 bases lining up with TRBD1. TRBV23-1 is known as an ORF, though its function is uncertain. This CDR3 is built from 16 residues. Trimming removed 0 bases from V and 3 bases from J; junction bases left unmatched: 5. CDR3 in DNA: TGCGCCAGCAGTCAATCTTCGGGGACAGGGAAAGAGACCCAGTACTTC. Its protein product is CASSQSSGTGKETQYF.

The table lists this clonotype with a few counts. The chain links TRBV9 to TRBJ2-2; D perhaps matches TRBD2 (5 bases). The CDR3 contains 16 residues. Trimming cost V 3 bases and J 0 bases, with 12 bases left between them. CDR1 and CDR2 (germline): SGDLS, YYNGEE. CDR3 sequence: CASSAGSRSNTGELFF. In nucleotides, the CDR3 is TGTGCCAGCAGCGCGGGGTCTCGGTCGAACACCGGGGAGCTGTTTTTT.

This clonotype was seen ten or more times. CDR3: CASSLLMTRGTEAFF. CDR3 sequence (DNA): TGTGCCAGCAGTCTCCTAATGACACGGGGCACTGAAGCTTTCTTT. V gene TRBV12-3 or TRBV12-4 combines with J gene TRBJ1-1; D remains ambiguous. The CDR3 contains 15 residues. V was clipped by 5 bases and J by 4 bases, with 17 bases between them.

V and J are TRBV7-9 and TRBJ2-7, with TRBD1 as a possible D gene (6 bases). Germline V gene sequence: CDR1 SEHNR, CDR2 FQNEAQ (reference sequence). V lost 2 bases and J 5 bases, leaving 16 bases between the germline ends. The CDR3 is 15 amino acids. CDR3 loop: CASSLRLTGLDEQYF. CDR3 in DNA: TGTGCCAGCAGCTTAAGGCTCACAGGGCTTGACGAGCAGTACTTC.

The J gene is TRBJ1-1, the V gene TRBV15, with D possibly matching TRBD1 (5 bases). Per the germline V gene, CDR1 is LNHNV and CDR2 is YYDKDF (reference sequence). V dropped 2 bases and J dropped 8 bases, with 12 bases sitting between them. This CDR3 is 13 amino acids long. This CDR3 is CATSRSSSGEAFF. As DNA, the CDR3 is TGTGCCACCAGCAGATCCTCTTCAGGGGAAGCTTTCTTT. The full variable domain, rest sourced from reference TRBV15 and TRBJ1-1, is DAMVIQNPRYQVTQFGKPVTLSCSQTLNHNVMYWYQQKSSQAPKLLFHYYDKDFNNEADTPDNFQSRRPNTSFCFLDIRSPGLGDTAMYLCATSRSSSGEAFFGQGTRLTVV.

Ten or more counts support this clonotype. Compared with germline, one end of the junction differs, possibly owing to a read error. This chain uses TRBV5-1 with TRBJ2-7; 10 bases match TRBD1. Germline V lookup: CDR1 SGHRS, CDR2 YFSETQ. There are 14 residues in the CDR3. CDR3 nucleotide sequence: TGTGCCAGCAGCCTAGGGACAGGGGCCTACGAGCAGTACTTC. Its translation: CASSLGTGAYEQYF.

The V and J genes are TRBV6-2 or TRBV6-3 and TRBJ2-7; 11 bases align to TRBD2. This CDR3 has 13 residues. J lost 5 bases, V lost 8 bases, and 5 bases had no gene match. From germline, CDR1 is MNHEY and CDR2 SVGEGT. The CDR3 nucleotides are TGTGCCAGCCTAGCGGGAGGTGGCAACGAGCAGTACTTC. This codes for CASLAGGGNEQYF.

This clonotype was found many times. The rearrangement links TRBV9 to TRBJ2-1; TRBD1 aligns across 10 bases. The V and J ends lost 0 bases and 8 bases, in that order; junction bases with no gene match: 8. The CDR3 extends over 16 amino acids. CDR1 is SGDLS and CDR2 is YYNGEE in the germline V gene. This CDR3 reads CASSVVGTGVSDEQFF. The CDR3 DNA sequence: TGTGCCAGCAGCGTAGTAGGGACAGGGGTTTCTGATGAGCAGTTCTTC. Variable domain in full (rest from reference TRBV9 and TRBJ2-1): DSGVTQTPKHLITATGQRVTLRCSPRSGDLSVYWYQQSLDQGLQFLIQYYNGEERAKGNILERFSAQQFPDLHSELNLSSLELGDSALYFCASSVVGTGVSDEQFFGPGTRLTVL.

This clonotype was seen more than once but under ten times. The chain is built from TRBV20-1 and TRBJ2-3; the D gene is possibly TRBD2 (6 bases). V lost 2 bases, J lost 2 bases, and 8 bases lay in between. This CDR3 has 13 amino acids. Germline V gives CDR1 DFQATT, CDR2 SNEGSKA (reference sequence). The CDR3 DNA sequence: TGCAGTGCTAGACAGCGGGCCACAGATACGCAGTATTTT. Translating it yields CSARQRATDTQYF.

This chain uses TRBV5-4 with TRBJ1-1, with 7 bases fitting TRBD1. The CDR3 has 14 amino acids. Germline loops: CDR1 SGHNT, CDR2 YYREEE (reference sequence). Germline trimming cut 0 bases from V and 7 bases from J; bases unmatched to any gene: 6. CDR3 sequence: CASSLDPGGDEAFF. The CDR3, as DNA: TGTGCCAGCAGCTTGGACCCAGGGGGGGATGAAGCTTTCTTT.

The V call is TRBV6-5, the J call TRBJ2-7; D might be TRBD1 or TRBD2, each matching 5 bases. Germline CDR1 reads MNHEY; CDR2 reads SVGAGI. The V end lost 0 bases, the J end lost 2 bases, and 14 bases lay between the germline ends. CDR3 length equals 16 residues. The CDR3 sequence: CASSYSRDVGPYEQYF. In DNA form, the CDR3 reads TGTGCCAGCAGTTACTCGAGGGACGTTGGCCCCTACGAGCAGTACTTC.

This clonotype was recorded a few times. This sequence joins TRBV4-2 and TRBJ1-4, with D possibly being TRBD1 (5 bases). Germline-derived CDR1 and CDR2 are LGHNA and YNFKEQ. The CDR3 runs 16 residues. The germline V and J ends were trimmed by 0 bases and 8 bases, with 16 bases remaining between them. DNA of the CDR3: TGTGCCAGCAGCCAAGATACGAGGGGCATAGGAGAAAAACTGTTTTTT. It encodes CASSQDTRGIGEKLFF.

A few counts support this clonotype. The junction departs from the called germline gene at one end, perhaps through a read error. The V call is TRBV12-5, the J call TRBJ2-1, with 7 positions matching TRBD1. The CDR3 length is 14 residues. Per germline, CDR1 LGHNT and CDR2 FRNRAP. The CDR3 protein is CASGSAGGQIERFF. In DNA, the CDR3 is TGTGCTAGTGGTTCAGCAGGGGGACAGATAGAGCGGTTCTTC.

This clonotype was found a few times. The rearrangement joins TRBV24-1 to TRBJ2-5; weak D call: TRBD2 (5 bases). This CDR3 has 15 amino acids. Deletions cut 4 bases from V and 5 bases from J, with 16 bases between. Germline CDR1 and CDR2: KGHDR and SFDVKD. CDR3 protein: CATSDPSARGETQYF. DNA for the CDR3: TGTGCCACCAGTGACCCCTCGGCGCGCGGGGAGACCCAGTACTTC.

This clonotype came up a few times. The chain carries TRBV27 and TRBJ2-7; TRBD1 aligns across 10 bases. CDR3 length equals 13 residues. Per germline, CDR1 MNHEY and CDR2 SMNVEV (reference sequence). Trimming removed 6 bases from V and 3 bases from J; junction bases left unmatched: 2. For the CDR3, the DNA is TGTGCCAGCAGACGGACAGGGGGCTACGAGCAGTACTTC. Amino acid sequence: CASRRTGGYEQYF.

The gene calls are TRBV12-3 or TRBV12-4 and TRBJ1-2; no clear D. V was trimmed by 6 bases and J by 7 bases, leaving 15 bases between them. The CDR3 is made up of 13 amino acids. CDR3 bases: TGTGCCAGCAGCTACTCATCTATGGGTGGCTACACCTTC. Encoded protein: CASSYSSMGGYTF.

This clonotype was recorded a few times. This rearrangement joins TRBV24-1 to TRBJ2-3; D is possibly TRBD1 (7 bases). CDR1 KGHDR and CDR2 SFDVKD come from the germline V gene. This CDR3 has 17 residues. Trimming took off 9 bases at V and 3 bases at J, with 24 bases between the two ends. In nucleotides, the CDR3 is TGTGCCACCTCGCCTGCCTCAGGGGGGTCCGGTACAGATACGCAGTATTTT. Its translation is CATSPASGGSGTDTQYF.